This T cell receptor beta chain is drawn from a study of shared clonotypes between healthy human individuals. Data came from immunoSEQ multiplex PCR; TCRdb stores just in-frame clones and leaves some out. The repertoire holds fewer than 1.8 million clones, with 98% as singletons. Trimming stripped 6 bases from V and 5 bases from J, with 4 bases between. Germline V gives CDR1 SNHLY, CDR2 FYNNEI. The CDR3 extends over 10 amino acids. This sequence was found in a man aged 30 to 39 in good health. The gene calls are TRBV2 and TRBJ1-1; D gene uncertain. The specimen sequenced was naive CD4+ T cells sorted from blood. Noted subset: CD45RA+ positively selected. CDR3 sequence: CASRSTEAFF. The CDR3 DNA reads TGTGCCAGCAGGTCGACTGAAGCTTTCTTT.